The 4 T cell receptor beta chains presented below share a single source sample, sequenced in a study of OX40 agonist ivuxolimab in advanced cancers. Sequencing was performed with immunoSEQ multiplex PCR; in TCRdb, only in-frame clones are kept and a portion is missing. Altogether around 150,000 clones are present, 90% to 95% being singletons, with the ten largest covering 1%. The sequencing here drew on CD4+ or CD8+ T cells sorted from blood, taken in a trial of the OX40 agonist ivuxolimab. The receptors come from an adult with an advanced solid tumor such as melanoma, head and neck, liver or kidney cancer.

As for this clone: The junction departs from the called germline gene at one end, perhaps through a read error. This sequence joins TRBV11-2 and TRBJ1-4, with D possibly TRBD1 on 6 matching bases. The germline V gene has CDR1 SGHAT and CDR2 FQNNGV. The CDR3 consists of 14 residues. CDR3 sequence (DNA): TGTGCCAGCAGCCTAGACACAGGGAGTGAAAAACTGTTTTTT. As protein: CASSLDTGSEKLFF.

The chain has TRBV15 and TRBJ2-1; D possibly corresponds to TRBD1 (6 bases). With 6 bases removed from V and 5 bases from J, the gap between germline ends came to 20 bases. Germline CDR1 is LNHNV and CDR2 is YYDKDF (reference sequence). CDR3 length: 16 residues. CDR3 coding DNA: TGTGCCACCAGTCGCCGGTATGGGACAATTAACAATGAGCAGTTCTTC. Its protein product is CATSRRYGTINNEQFF.

This clone was seen a handful of times. The gene calls are TRBV5-6 and TRBJ1-2; D not resolved. With 0 bases removed from V and 4 bases from J, the gap between germline ends came to 1 base. The CDR3 totals 11 residues. The germline gives CDR1 SGHDT, CDR2 YYEEEE. CDR3 sequence reads: CASSLVYGYTF. CDR3 sequence (DNA): TGTGCCAGCAGCTTGGTCTATGGCTACACCTTC.

Note on this clone: The same CDR3 arises from other DNA sequences in this sample as well. This chain links TRBV7-2 with TRBJ1-3; D is undetermined. Germline values: CDR1 SGHTA, CDR2 FQGNSA. V gave up 5 bases and J gave up 1 base, with 3 bases separating them. This CDR3 is built from 12 residues. The CDR3 nucleotides read TGTGCCAGCAGCCTTTCTGGAAACACCATATATTTT. Its protein is CASSLSGNTIYF.